One TCR beta chain is described in this entry. Its cognate antigen is unknown. Amplification used 60 Vbeta primers and 13 Jbeta primers. TCRdb's table, derived via immunoSEQ multiplex PCR, lists solely in-frame clones and lacks some. This sample has roughly 130,000 clones, with 75% to 85% found just once. Unmatched junction bases numbered 3, after V lost 2 bases and J lost 0 bases. CDR3 length: 15 residues. Germline lookup yields CDR1 ENHRY and CDR2 SYGVKD. This specimen belongs to a study of cytomegalovirus exposure and HLA in healthy donors. Points from the study as a whole: In a later analysis, donors in an Asian-associated ancestry cluster reportedly had fewer N-insertions in productive TCRs than the cohort mean. Most TCR sequences proved rare, with some public TCRs found in many donors. CMV serostatus was the sole immune exposure data available. Later on, analysis showed that most CMV-associated TCR beta chains appeared to be HLA-restricted.

The clonotype comes from a man younger than 40 in good health and CMV-seronegative. V is TRBV10-3 and J is TRBJ2-5; TRBD2 matches at 7 bases. Sequenced: PBMCs. The CDR3 region has the DNA TGTGCCATCAGTGAGACGCTAGCGGACCAAGAGACCCAGTACTTC. Translation: CAISETLADQETQYF.